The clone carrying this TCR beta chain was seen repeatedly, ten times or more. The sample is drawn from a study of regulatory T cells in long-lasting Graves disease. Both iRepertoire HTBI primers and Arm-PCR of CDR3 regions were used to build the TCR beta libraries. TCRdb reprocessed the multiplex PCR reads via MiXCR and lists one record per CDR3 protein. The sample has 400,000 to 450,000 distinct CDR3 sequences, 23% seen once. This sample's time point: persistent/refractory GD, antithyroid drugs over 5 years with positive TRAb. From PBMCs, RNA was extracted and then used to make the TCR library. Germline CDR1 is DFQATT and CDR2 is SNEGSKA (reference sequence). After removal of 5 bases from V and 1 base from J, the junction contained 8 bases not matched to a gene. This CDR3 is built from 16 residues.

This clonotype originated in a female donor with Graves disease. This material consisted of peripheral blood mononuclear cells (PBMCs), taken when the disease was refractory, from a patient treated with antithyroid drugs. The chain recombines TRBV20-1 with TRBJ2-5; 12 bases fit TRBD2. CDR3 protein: CSAHETSGRVQETQYF. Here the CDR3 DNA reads TGCAGTGCTCACGAGACTAGCGGGAGAGTCCAAGAGACCCAGTACTTC.